The T cell receptor beta chain described here comes from a study of shared clonotypes between healthy human individuals. For the study at large: The donors, two women and a few men, were aged 18 to 49.

With regard to this clone: Its specificity is not known.

Notes on the study in general: Specimens sampled were limited to blood, with tissue repertoires likely differing.

Germline V CDR1 and CDR2: SQVTM, ANQGSEA. This CDR3 spans 13 amino acids. Trimming shortened V by 7 bases and J by 4 bases, and 16 bases separated the two germline ends. Replicate PCRs from sorted subsets contained 200 ng DNA, which is 29,000 or so T cell genomes. This table comes from immunoSEQ multiplex PCR, and its TCRdb copy is limited to in-frame clones, with some not included. The sample has more than 500,000 clones, roughly 95% seen once; the top ten hold about 0.059%. The sequenced sample was naive CD4+ T cells sorted from blood. Subset specified: CD45RA+ positively selected. V is TRBV29-1 and J is TRBJ1-2; D is perhaps TRBD1 (5 bases). The origin of this receptor is a woman aged 30 to 39 in good health. CDR3 region: CSATSGEGYGYTF. CDR3 nucleotides: TGCAGCGCTACCTCGGGGGAGGGCTATGGCTACACCTTC.